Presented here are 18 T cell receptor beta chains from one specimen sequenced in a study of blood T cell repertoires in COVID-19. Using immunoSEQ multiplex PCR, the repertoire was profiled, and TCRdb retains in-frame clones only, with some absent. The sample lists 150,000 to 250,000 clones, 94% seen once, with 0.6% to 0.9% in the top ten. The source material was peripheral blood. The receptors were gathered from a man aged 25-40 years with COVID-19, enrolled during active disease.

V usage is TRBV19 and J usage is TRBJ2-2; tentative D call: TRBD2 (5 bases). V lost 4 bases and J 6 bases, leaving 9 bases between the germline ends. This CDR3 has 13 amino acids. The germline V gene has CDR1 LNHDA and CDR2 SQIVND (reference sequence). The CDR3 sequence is CASSSEGPGELFF. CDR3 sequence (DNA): TGTGCCAGTAGTAGCGAGGGTCCCGGGGAGCTGTTTTTT.

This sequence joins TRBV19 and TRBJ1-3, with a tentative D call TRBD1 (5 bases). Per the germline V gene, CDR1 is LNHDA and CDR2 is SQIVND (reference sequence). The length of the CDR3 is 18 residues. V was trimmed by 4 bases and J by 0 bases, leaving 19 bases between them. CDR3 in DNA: TGTGCCAGTAGTAAGGGTACAGGCGATTTTCTCTCTGGAAACACCATATATTTT. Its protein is CASSKGTGDFLSGNTIYF.

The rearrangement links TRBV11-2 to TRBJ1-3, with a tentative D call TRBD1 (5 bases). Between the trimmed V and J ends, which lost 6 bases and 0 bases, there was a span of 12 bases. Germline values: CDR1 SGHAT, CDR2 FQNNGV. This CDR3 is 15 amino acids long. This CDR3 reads CASRPDSSSGNTIYF. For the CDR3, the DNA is TGTGCCAGCAGACCTGACAGTTCCTCTGGAAACACCATATATTTT.

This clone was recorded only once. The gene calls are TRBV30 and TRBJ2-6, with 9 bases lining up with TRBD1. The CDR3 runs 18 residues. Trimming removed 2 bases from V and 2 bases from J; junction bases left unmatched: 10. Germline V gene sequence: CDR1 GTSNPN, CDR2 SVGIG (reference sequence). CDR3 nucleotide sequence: TGTGCCTGGAGTTATGGGGGACAGGGTGGAACTGGGGCCAACGTCCTGACTTTC. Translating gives CAWSYGGQGGTGANVLTF.

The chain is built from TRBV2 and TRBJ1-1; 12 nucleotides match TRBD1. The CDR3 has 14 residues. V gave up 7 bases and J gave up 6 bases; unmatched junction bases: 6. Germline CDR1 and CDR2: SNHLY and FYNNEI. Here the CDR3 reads CASKFGTGGPEAFF. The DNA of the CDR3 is TGTGCCAGCAAATTTGGGACAGGGGGCCCTGAAGCTTTCTTT.

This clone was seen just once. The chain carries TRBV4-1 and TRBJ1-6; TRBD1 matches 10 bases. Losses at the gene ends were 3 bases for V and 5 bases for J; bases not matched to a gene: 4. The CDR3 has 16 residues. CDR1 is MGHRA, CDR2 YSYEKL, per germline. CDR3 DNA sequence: TGCGCCAGCAGCCAGGAGGGACAGGGGAATAATTCACCCCTCCACTTT. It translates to CASSQEGQGNNSPLHF.

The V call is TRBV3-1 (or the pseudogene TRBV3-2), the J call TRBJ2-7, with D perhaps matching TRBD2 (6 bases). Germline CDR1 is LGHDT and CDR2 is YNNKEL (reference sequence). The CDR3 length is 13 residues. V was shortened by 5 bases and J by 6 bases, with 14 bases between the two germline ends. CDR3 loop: CASSDRDSGEQYF. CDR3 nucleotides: TGTGCCAGCAGCGACCGGGACTCCGGCGAGCAGTACTTC.

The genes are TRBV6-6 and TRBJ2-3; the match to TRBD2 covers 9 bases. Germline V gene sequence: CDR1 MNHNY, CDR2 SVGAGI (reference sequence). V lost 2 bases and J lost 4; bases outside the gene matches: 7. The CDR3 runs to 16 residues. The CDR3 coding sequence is TGTGCCAGCAGTTACGGAGGCGGGGGGGCATCAGATACGCAGTATTTT. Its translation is CASSYGGGGASDTQYF.

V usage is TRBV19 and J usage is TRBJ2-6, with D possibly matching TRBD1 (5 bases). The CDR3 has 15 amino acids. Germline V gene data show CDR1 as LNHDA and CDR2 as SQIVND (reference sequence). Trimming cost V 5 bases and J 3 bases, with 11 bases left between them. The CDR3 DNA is TGTGCCAGTAGTTCACAGGCAGGTGGGGCCAACGTCCTGACTTTC. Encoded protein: CASSSQAGGANVLTF.

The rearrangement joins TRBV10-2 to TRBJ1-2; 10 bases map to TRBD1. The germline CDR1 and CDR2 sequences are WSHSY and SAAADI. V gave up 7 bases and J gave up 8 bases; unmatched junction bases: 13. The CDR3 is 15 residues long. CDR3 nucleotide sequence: TGCGCCAGCAAACGGGGAGACAGGGGGCGCGAGGGCTACACCTTC. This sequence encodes CASKRGDRGREGYTF.

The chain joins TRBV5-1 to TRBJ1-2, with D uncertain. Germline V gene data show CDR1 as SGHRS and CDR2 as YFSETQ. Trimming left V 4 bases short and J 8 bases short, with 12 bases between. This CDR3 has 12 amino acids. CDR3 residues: CASSPEVSGYTF. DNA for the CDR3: TGCGCCAGCAGCCCCGAGGTGAGCGGCTACACCTTC.

The CDR3 is CASSEVAYEQYF. Here the CDR3 DNA reads TGTGCCAGCAGTGAAGTAGCCTACGAGCAGTACTTC. V usage is TRBV6-1 and J usage is TRBJ2-7; D not certain. This CDR3 contains 12 residues. From germline, CDR1 is MNHNS and CDR2 SASEGT. V was trimmed by 1 base and J by 2 bases, leaving 3 bases between them.

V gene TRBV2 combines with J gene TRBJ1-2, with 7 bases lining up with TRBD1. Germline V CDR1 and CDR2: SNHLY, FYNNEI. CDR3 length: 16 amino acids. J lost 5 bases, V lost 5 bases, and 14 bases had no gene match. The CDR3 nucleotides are TGTGCCAGCAGTCCGATTTGGGACAGTCCAGGGTATGGCTACACCTTC. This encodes CASSPIWDSPGYGYTF.

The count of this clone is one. The CDR3 region has the DNA TGTGCCAGCAGCTCAATCATTAACTATGGCTACACCTTC. Translation: CASSSIINYGYTF. The rearrangement joins TRBV11-2 to TRBJ1-2; no definite D call. The CDR3 totals 13 residues. The germline V gene encodes CDR1 SGHAT and CDR2 FQNNGV. The ends were cut back, 4 bases at V and 1 base at J, with 7 bases in the middle.

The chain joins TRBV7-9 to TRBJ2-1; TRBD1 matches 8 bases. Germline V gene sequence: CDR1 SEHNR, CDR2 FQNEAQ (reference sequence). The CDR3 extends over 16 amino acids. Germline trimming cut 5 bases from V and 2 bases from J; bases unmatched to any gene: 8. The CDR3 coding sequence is TGTGCCAGCAGCGCAGGACAGGGTCCGACCTACAATGAGCAGTTCTTC. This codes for CASSAGQGPTYNEQFF.

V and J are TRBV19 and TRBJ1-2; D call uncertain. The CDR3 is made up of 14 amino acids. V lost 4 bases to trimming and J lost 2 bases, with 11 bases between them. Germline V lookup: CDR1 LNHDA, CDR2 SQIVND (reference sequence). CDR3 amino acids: CASSTQFGNYGYTF. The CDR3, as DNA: TGTGCCAGTAGTACCCAGTTCGGGAACTATGGCTACACCTTC.

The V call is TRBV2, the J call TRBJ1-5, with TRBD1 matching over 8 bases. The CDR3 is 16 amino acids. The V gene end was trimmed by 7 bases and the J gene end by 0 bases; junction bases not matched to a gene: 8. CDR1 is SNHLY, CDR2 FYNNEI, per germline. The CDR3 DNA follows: TGTGCCAGCACCCGGACAGGGACCTATAGCAATCAGCCCCAGCATTTT. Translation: CASTRTGTYSNQPQHF.

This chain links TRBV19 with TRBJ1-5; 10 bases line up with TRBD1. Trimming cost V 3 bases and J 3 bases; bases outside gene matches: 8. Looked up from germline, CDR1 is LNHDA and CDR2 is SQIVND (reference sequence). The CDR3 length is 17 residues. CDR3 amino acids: CASSILPGQGSNQPQHF. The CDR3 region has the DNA TGTGCCAGTAGTATCCTTCCGGGACAGGGGTCCAATCAGCCCCAGCATTTT.